This T cell receptor beta chain was sequenced for a study of T-cell reconstitution after alpha-beta-depleted transplantation in children. The V end lost 6 bases, the J end lost 3 bases, and 18 bases lay between the germline ends. Germline CDR1 DFQATT, CDR2 SNEGSKA (reference sequence). The CDR3 loop spans 15 amino acids. TCRbeta library preparation incorporated unique molecular identifiers. TCRdb ran MiXCR on the PCR reads and lists one entry per CDR3 protein. Counted here are 85,000 to 120,000 distinct CDR3 sequences, 7% to 8% occurring once; the ten biggest clones make up roughly 15%. This clonotype was obtained from a boy younger than 10 with acute lymphoblastic leukemia, due to receive a stem cell transplant. The sample here was PBMCs, taken before TCRalphabeta/CD19-depleted stem cell transplant. The V gene is TRBV20-1, the J gene TRBJ2-4; TRBD2 might be the D (5 bases). The CDR3 DNA sequence: TGCAGTGCCCTGAGGGCATATGTTAGCAAAAACATTCAGTACTTC. It is translated as CSALRAYVSKNIQYF.